Following are 2 T cell receptor beta chains from one sample sequenced in a study of blood T cell repertoires in COVID-19. This table comes from immunoSEQ multiplex PCR, and its TCRdb copy is limited to in-frame clones, with some not included. The repertoire consists of 400,000 to 450,000 clones, with 70% to 90% occurring once and the leading ten covering roughly 1.4%. Sequencing used peripheral blood. The receptors were sampled from a woman in her 30s with active or convalescent COVID-19.

This clone was seen only a few times. This rearrangement joins TRBV5-1 to TRBJ1-2; D is unresolved. The CDR3 totals 13 residues. The V gene's germline CDR1 is SGHRS and CDR2 YFSETQ. Trimming stripped 4 bases from V and 4 bases from J, with 11 bases between. For the CDR3, the DNA is TGCGCCAGCAGCCCGGCCGCGGCCTATGGCTACACCTTC. It translates to CASSPAAAYGYTF.

The CDR3 here is CASSRGQGPETQYF. Here the CDR3 DNA reads TGCGCCAGCAGCCGCGGACAGGGCCCAGAGACCCAGTACTTC. The J gene is TRBJ2-5, the V gene TRBV10-2; 8 bases are a match to TRBD1. V was clipped by 6 bases and J by 4 bases; unmatched bases: 7. This CDR3 comprises 14 residues. CDR1 and CDR2 (germline): WSHSY, SAAADI.